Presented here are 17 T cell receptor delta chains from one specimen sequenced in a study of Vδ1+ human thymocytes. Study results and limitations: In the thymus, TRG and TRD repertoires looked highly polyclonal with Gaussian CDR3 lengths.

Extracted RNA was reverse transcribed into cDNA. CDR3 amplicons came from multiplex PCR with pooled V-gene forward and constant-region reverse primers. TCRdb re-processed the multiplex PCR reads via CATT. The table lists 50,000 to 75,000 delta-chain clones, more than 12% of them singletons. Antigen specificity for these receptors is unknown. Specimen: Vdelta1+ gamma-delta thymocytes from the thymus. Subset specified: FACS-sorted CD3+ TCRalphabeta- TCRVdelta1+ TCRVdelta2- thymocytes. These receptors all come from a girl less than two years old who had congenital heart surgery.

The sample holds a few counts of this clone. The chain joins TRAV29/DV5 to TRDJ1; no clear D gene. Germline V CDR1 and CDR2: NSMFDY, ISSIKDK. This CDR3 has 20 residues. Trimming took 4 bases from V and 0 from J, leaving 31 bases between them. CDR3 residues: CAAEGRCEASTSTYTDKLIF. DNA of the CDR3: TGTGCAGCAGAAGGACGGTGTGAGGCTTCGACATCAACGTACACCGATAAACTCATCTTT.

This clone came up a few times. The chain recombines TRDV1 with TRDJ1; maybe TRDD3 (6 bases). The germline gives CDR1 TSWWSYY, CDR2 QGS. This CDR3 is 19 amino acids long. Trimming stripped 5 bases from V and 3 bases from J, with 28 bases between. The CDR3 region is CALGPRDPPVTGISDKLIF. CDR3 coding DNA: TGTGCTCTTGGGCCCCGGGATCCCCCGGTCACTGGGATATCCGATAAACTCATCTTT.

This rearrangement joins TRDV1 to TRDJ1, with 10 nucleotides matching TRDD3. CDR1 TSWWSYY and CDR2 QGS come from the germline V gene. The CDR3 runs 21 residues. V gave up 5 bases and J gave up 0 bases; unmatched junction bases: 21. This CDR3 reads CALGTLNGGYPEDSYTDKLIF. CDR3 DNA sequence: TGTGCTCTTGGGACGCTTAATGGGGGATACCCGGAGGATAGTTACACCGATAAACTCATCTTT.

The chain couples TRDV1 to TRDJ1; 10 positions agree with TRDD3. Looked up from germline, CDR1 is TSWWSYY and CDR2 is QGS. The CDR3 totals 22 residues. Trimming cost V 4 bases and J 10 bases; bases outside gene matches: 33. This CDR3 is CALGVSHSYALLGSGGYWGLIF. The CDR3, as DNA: TGTGCTCTTGGGGTCTCCCATTCCTACGCCTTATTGGGGAGTGGGGGATACTGGGGACTCATCTTT.

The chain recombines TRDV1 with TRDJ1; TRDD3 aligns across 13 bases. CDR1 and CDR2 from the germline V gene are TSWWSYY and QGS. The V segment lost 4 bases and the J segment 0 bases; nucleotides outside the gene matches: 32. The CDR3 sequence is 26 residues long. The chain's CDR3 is CALGARGPFPRRLLGDTAPHTDKLIF. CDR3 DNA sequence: TGTGCTCTTGGGGCACGAGGACCCTTTCCTCGGCGGCTACTGGGGGATACGGCCCCCCACACCGATAAACTCATCTTT.

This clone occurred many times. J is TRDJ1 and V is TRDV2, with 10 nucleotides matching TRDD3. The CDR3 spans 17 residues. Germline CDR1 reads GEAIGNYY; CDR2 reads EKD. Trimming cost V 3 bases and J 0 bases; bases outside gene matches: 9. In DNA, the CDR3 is TGTGCCTGTGACGCCTGGGGGATAGGGGAGAACACCGATAAACTCATCTTT. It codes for CACDAWGIGENTDKLIF.

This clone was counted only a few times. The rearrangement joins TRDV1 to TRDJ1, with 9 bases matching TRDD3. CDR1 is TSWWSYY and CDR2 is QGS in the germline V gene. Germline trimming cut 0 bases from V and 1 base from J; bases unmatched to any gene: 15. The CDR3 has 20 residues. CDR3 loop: CALGELGLRWGDTGTDKLIF. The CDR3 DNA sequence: TGTGCTCTTGGGGAACTAGGTCTACGATGGGGGGATACTGGCACCGATAAACTCATCTTT.

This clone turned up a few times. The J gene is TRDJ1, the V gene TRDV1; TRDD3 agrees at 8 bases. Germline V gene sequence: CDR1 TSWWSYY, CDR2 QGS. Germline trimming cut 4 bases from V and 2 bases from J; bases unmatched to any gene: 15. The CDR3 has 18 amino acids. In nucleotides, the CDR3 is TGTGCTCTTGGGGTCCACTACGGAGGGATACGTAGGACCGATAAACTCATCTTT. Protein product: CALGVHYGGIRRTDKLIF.

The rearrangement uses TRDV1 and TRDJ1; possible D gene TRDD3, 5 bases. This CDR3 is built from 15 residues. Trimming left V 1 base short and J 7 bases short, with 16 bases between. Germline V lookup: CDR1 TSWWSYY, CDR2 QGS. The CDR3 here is CALGEPVLDVPKLIF. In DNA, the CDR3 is TGTGCTCTTGGGGAACCCGTACTGGACGTTCCTAAACTCATCTTT.

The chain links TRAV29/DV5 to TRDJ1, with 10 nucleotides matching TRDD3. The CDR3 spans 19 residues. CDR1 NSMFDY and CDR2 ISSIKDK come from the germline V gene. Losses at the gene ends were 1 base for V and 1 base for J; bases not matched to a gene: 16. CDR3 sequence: CAASCYSPVLGDPTDKLIF. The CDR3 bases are TGTGCAGCAAGCTGCTACTCACCCGTACTGGGGGATCCCACCGATAAACTCATCTTT.

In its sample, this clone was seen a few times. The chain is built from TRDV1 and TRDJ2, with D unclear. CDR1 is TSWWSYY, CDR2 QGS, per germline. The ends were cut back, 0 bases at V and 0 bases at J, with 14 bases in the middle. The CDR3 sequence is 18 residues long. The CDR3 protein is CALGELSKGLPLTAQLFF. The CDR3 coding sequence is TGTGCTCTTGGGGAACTCTCGAAGGGGTTGCCTTTGACAGCACAACTCTTCTTT.

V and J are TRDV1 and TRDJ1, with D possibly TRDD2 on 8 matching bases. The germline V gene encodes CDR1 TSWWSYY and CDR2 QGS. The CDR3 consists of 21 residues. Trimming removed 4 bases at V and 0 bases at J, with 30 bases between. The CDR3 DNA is TGTGCTCTTGGGGTCGTAGGGCACTTCCTACCAATCACTGGGGACACCGATAAACTCATCTTT. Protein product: CALGVVGHFLPITGDTDKLIF.

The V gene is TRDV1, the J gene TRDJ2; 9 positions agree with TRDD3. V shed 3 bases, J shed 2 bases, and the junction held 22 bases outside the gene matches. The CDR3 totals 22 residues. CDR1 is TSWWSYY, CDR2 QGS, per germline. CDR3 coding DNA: TGTGCTCTTGGGGATTTTCCCCACGCTACTGGGGGACTAGCGAAATTGACAGCACAACTCTTCTTT. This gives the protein CALGDFPHATGGLAKLTAQLFF.

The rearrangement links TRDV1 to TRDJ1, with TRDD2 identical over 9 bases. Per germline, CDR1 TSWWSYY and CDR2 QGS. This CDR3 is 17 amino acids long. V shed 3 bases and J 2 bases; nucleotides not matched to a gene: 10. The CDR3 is CALGERTFLRGTDKLIF. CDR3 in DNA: TGTGCTCTTGGGGAGCGTACCTTCCTACGGGGAACCGATAAACTCATCTTT.

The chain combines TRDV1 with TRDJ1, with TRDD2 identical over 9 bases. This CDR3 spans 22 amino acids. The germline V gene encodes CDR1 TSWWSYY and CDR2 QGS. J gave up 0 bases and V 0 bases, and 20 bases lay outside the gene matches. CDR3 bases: TGTGCTCTTGGGGAACTTCCTTCCTACGAGGTGATAGGCTGGGGGGACACCGATAAACTCATCTTT. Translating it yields CALGELPSYEVIGWGDTDKLIF.

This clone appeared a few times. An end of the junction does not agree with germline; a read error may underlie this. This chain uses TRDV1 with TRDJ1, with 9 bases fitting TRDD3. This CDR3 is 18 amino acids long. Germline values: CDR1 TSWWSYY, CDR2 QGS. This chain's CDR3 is CALVDAGGYSRGTEKLIF. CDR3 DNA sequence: TGTGCTCTTGTCGACGCCGGGGGATACAGCAGGGGCACCGAGAAACTCATCTTT.

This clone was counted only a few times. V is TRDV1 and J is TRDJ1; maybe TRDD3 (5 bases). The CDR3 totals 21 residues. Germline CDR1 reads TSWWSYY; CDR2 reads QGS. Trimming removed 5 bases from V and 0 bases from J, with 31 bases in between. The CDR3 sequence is CALGPRYHYGGVPLYTDKLIF. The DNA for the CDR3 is TGTGCTCTTGGGCCCCGGTACCACTATGGTGGGGTCCCATTGTACACCGATAAACTCATCTTT.